The next 5 T cell receptor beta chains were all read from a single sample in a study of radiation and T cells in renal cell carcinoma. Specified time point: baseline pretreatment blood. Indicated treatment: 15 Gy SBRT to primary tumor, nephrectomy 4 weeks later. Generated by immunoSEQ multiplex PCR, the TCRdb table keeps only in-frame clones and is missing some. Of some 150,000 clones in the sample, 70% to 90% were seen once. Sequencing was performed on blood, taken from a patient whose treatment included radiotherapy and nephrectomy. The receptors here all came from a woman between 50 and 59 years old with renal cell carcinoma.

The chain combines TRBV18 with TRBJ2-1; 11 bases align to TRBD2. Per germline, CDR1 KGHSH and CDR2 LQKENI. This CDR3 spans 13 amino acids. V shed 3 bases, J shed 9 bases, and the junction held 1 base outside the gene matches. CDR3 bases: TGTGCCAGCTCACCGGGACTAGCGGTTGAGCAGTTCTTC. Protein product: CASSPGLAVEQFF. The full variable domain, in which reference TRBV18 and TRBJ2-1 provide the parts outside the CDR3, is NAGVMQNPRHLVRRRGQEARLRCSPMKGHSHVYWYRQLPEEGLKFMVYLQKENIIDESGMPKERFSAEFPKEGPSILRIQQVVRGDSAAYFCASSPGLAVEQFFGPGTRLTVL.

On this clone: The sample holds other DNA sequences that translate to the same CDR3. The V and J genes are TRBV18 and TRBJ2-3; D is unresolved. Between the trimmed V and J ends, which lost 2 bases and 0 bases, there was a span of 9 bases. Germline-derived CDR1 and CDR2 are KGHSH and LQKENI. The CDR3 length is 15 residues. CDR3 protein: CASSPGQLSTDTQYF. As DNA, the CDR3 is TGTGCCAGCTCACCAGGCCAGCTTAGCACAGATACGCAGTATTTT.

V is TRBV2 and J is TRBJ1-3; 10 nucleotides agree with TRBD1. Germline CDR1 and CDR2: SNHLY and FYNNEI. V trimming: 6 bases; J trimming: 4 bases; junction bases outside the gene matches: 9. The CDR3 sequence is 16 residues long. CDR3 amino acids: CASRPGTGVIGNTIYF. CDR3 in DNA: TGTGCCAGCAGGCCCGGGACAGGGGTAATAGGAAACACCATATATTTT.

J is TRBJ1-4 and V is TRBV7-2; 9 nucleotides match TRBD1. Losses at the gene ends were 7 bases for V and 5 bases for J; bases not matched to a gene: 11. The CDR3 length is 16 residues. CDR1 and CDR2 (germline): SGHTA, FQGNSA. The CDR3 loop is CASTKGTGNYNEKLFF. Here the CDR3 DNA reads TGTGCCAGCACCAAAGGGACAGGGAATTACAATGAAAAACTGTTTTTT. Together with reference TRBV7-2 and TRBJ1-4, the CDR3 gives the full variable domain: GAGVSQSPSNKVTEKGKDVELRCDPISGHTALYWYRQSLGQGLEFLIYFQGNSAPDKSGLPSDRFSAERTGGSVSTLTIQRTQQEDSAVYLCASTKGTGNYNEKLFFGSGTQLSVL.

The chain uses TRBV2 and TRBJ1-5; TRBD1 is a possible D gene (5 bases). The CDR3 runs 12 residues. The ends were cut back, 6 bases at V and 5 bases at J, with 8 bases in the middle. CDR1 is SNHLY and CDR2 is FYNNEI in the germline V gene. The CDR3 DNA sequence: TGTGCCAGCAGGAGGGGCGATCAGCCCCAGCATTTT. Translation: CASRRGDQPQHF.